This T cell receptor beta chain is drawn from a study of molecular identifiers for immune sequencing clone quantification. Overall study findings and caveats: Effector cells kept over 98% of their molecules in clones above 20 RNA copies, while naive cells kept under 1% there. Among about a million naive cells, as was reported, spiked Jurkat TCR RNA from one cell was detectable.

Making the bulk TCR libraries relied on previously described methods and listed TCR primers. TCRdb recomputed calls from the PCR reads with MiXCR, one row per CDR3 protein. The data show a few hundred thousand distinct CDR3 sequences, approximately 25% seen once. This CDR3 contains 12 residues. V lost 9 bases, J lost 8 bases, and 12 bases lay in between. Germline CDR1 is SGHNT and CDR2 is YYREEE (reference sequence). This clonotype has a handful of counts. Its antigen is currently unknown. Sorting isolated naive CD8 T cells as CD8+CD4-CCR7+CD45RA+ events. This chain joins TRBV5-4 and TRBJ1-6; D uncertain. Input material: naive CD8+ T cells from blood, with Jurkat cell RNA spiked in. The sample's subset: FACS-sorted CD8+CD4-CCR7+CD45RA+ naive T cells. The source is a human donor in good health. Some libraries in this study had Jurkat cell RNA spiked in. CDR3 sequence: CATAGFDSPLHF. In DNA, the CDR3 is TGTGCCACCGCGGGATTTGATTCACCCCTCCACTTT.